This T cell receptor beta chain comes out of a study of beta chain features in type 1 diabetes. This clone was counted between two and nine times. The antigen is not known. Reverse transcription of all isolated RNA meant that expressed TCRB transcripts were sequenced. Generated by immunoSEQ multiplex PCR, the TCRdb table keeps only in-frame clones and is missing some. The profile shows fewer than 45,000 clones, about 65% of them singletons. The CDR3 sequence is 17 residues long. Trimming pared 1 base from V and 5 bases from J, leaving 20 bases between. The germline V gene has CDR1 KGHSH and CDR2 LQKENI. Sorted CD4+ subsets: naive, central memory, regulatory, stem cell-like memory (CD45RO/CCR7/CD25/CD127/CD95/CD27 panel). Findings of the study overall: Type 1 diabetes patients had moderately but significantly shorter TCRB CDR3s in all four CD4+ subsets. PCR may have favored shorter templates equally in patients and controls. The similarity of naive, central memory and Treg TCRB repertoires appeared greater among patients than among healthy donors.

J is TRBJ1-2 and V is TRBV18, with D tentatively TRBD1 (6 bases). This receptor was obtained from a woman in her thirties in good health. Sequencing input: Tregs from blood. Here the CDR3 DNA reads TGTGCCAGCTCACCACAAAAGCCCACAGGGAAGAAGTATGGCTACACCTTC. This translates into CASSPQKPTGKKYGYTF.